This passage covers 6 T cell receptor beta chains from one sample sequenced in a study of T cell responses to AZD1222 COVID-19 vaccine. Profiled with immunoSEQ multiplex PCR; TCRdb holds only in-frame clones, not every one. Here the sample spans roughly 70,000 clones, approximately 85% being singletons. Sequenced material: peripheral blood, taken on day 0 of AZD1222 vaccination. These receptor sequences come from an adult in good health.

This rearrangement joins TRBV27 to TRBJ2-2; a possible D gene is TRBD2 (6 bases). V was pared by 7 bases and J by 2 bases, with 11 bases between. CDR3 length: 14 residues. Germline V gives CDR1 MNHEY, CDR2 SMNVEV (reference sequence). The CDR3 DNA sequence: TGTGCCAGCAACTTCGGGGGTAACACCGGGGAGCTGTTTTTT. It encodes CASNFGGNTGELFF.

This chain joins TRBV11-3 and TRBJ1-1; maybe TRBD1 (5 bases). The V gene lost 8 bases and the J gene lost 1 base, with 11 bases spanning the gap. The CDR3 covers 13 residues. Per the germline V gene, CDR1 is SGHNT and CDR2 is YENEEA. CDR3 nucleotide sequence: TGTGCCAGCTCTTGGACAAAGAACACTGAAGCTTTCTTT. Its protein product is CASSWTKNTEAFF. Full variable domain (outside the CDR3, taken from reference TRBV11-3 and TRBJ1-1): EAGVVQSPRYKIIEKKQPVAFWCNPISGHNTLYWYLQNLGQGPELLIRYENEEAVDDSQLPKDRFSAERLKGVDSTLKIQPAELGDSAVYLCASSWTKNTEAFFGQGTRLTVV.

The J gene is TRBJ2-3, the V gene TRBV10-3; D possibly corresponds to TRBD2 (5 bases). V dropped 9 bases and J dropped 0 bases, with 16 bases sitting between them. The CDR3 contains 15 residues. Germline V gene lookup returns CDR1 ENHRY and CDR2 SYGVKD. The CDR3 protein is CAISLDGGSTDTQYF. Written as DNA, the CDR3 is TGTGCCATTTCCCTAGACGGAGGAAGCACAGATACGCAGTATTTT.

This clone appeared a few times. CDR3 sequence reads: CASSFWSGELFF. The CDR3 coding sequence is TGTGCCAGCAGCTTCTGGTCCGGGGAGCTGTTTTTT. V and J are TRBV5-4 and TRBJ2-2; D uncertain. V was trimmed by 2 bases and J by 6 bases, leaving 5 bases between them. This CDR3 contains 12 residues. From germline, CDR1 is SGHNT and CDR2 YYREEE (reference sequence).

This clone showed up many times. The genes are TRBV11-2 and TRBJ2-7; D gene unclear. V was trimmed by 8 bases and J by 1 base, leaving 12 bases between them. Germline V gives CDR1 SGHAT, CDR2 FQNNGV. The CDR3 extends over 13 amino acids. The CDR3 region has the DNA TGTGCCAGCCGTACCACACCTTCCTACGAGCAGTACTTC. It specifies CASRTTPSYEQYF.

The rearrangement uses TRBV7-9 and TRBJ2-7; 13 positions agree with TRBD2. This CDR3 region has 19 residues. Germline loops: CDR1 SEHNR, CDR2 FQNEAQ (reference sequence). V was clipped by 5 bases and J by 6 bases; unmatched bases: 19. CDR3 amino acids: CASSHPVRLAGGPGGEQYF. The CDR3 DNA reads TGTGCCAGCAGCCACCCCGTAAGACTAGCGGGGGGCCCAGGGGGCGAGCAGTACTTC.